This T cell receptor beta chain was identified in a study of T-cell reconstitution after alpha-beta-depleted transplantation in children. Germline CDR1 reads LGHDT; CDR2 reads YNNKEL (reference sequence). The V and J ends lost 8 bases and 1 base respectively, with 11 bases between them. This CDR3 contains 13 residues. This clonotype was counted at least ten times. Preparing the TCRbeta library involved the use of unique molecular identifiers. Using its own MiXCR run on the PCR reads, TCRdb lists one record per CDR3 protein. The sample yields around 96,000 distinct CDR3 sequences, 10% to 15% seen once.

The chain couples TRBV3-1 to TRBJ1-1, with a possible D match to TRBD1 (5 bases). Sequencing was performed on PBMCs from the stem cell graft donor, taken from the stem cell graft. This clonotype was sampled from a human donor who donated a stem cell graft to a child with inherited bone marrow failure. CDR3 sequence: CASRVGENTEAFF. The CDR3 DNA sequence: TGTGCCAGCCGAGTGGGGGAGAACACTGAAGCTTTCTTT.